This TCR beta chain came from a study of blood T cell repertoires in COVID-19. Study context: COVID-19 samples, acute and convalescent, were from the United States, Italy and Spain. PBMCs, B-cell-depleted T cells, or T cells provided the cDNA or gDNA that made up the material.

Germline assignment: CDR1 LGHNA and CDR2 YSLEER. Trimming cost V 0 bases and J 4 bases, with 6 bases left between them. This CDR3 comprises 13 residues. Authors' analysis steps: Reference gene primers were amplified, and this amplification served to estimate nucleated cell counts. Profiling relied on immunoSEQ multiplex PCR, and the TCRdb table lists in-frame clones only, not all of them. V, J and clone size were drawn from that table, and D and trimming were deduced from the DNA. The repertoire holds roughly 160,000 clones, more than 65% seen once, with approximately 7.6% in the top ten. While infection was still active, Seattle patients were enrolled and then followed longitudinally.

The sequencing sample was made of peripheral blood. The TCR sequence derives from an older woman with COVID-19, enrolled during active disease. This rearrangement joins TRBV4-3 to TRBJ1-2, with D hard to call. The CDR3 coding sequence is TGCGCCAGCAGCCAAGAACAGCTCTATGGCTACACCTTC. Translation gives CASSQEQLYGYTF.